This T cell receptor (beta chain) was found in a study of T cell responses to AZD1222 COVID-19 vaccine. Points from the study as a whole: Spike was spanned by vaccine-associated CD4 TCRs, which were dominant at 160-218 and 743-854. At baseline, seropositivity was found in only five or six AZD1222 recipients.

Clones were read by immunoSEQ multiplex PCR, and TCRdb kept only the in-frame ones, dropping some. The sample gives about 110,000 clones, 82% of which show up once; around 5.1% is in the top ten. A note on this clone: The target antigen is unknown.

Germline loops: CDR1 SGHRS, CDR2 YFSETQ. V shed 0 bases, J shed 5 bases, and the junction held 18 bases outside the gene matches. The CDR3 runs 19 residues. This clonotype originated in an adult in good health. The genes are TRBV5-1 and TRBJ2-5; 8 bases are shared with TRBD2. The sample in question was peripheral blood, obtained on day 0 of AZD1222 vaccination. The CDR3 spells CASSLAPAGAYGVGETQYF. CDR3 nucleotide sequence: TGCGCCAGCAGCTTGGCCCCAGCGGGGGCATACGGGGTAGGGGAGACCCAGTACTTC.